This T cell receptor (beta chain) was captured in a study of T cell responses to AZD1222 COVID-19 vaccine. Study as a whole: Pooling covered second doses at about 4 or about 12 weeks.

Of note for this clone: As yet, its antigen is unknown.

The method was immunoSEQ multiplex PCR; TCRdb's version includes in-frame clones alone and lacks a portion of them. The sample contains tens of thousands of clones, around 80% of which appear only once. This CDR3 is built from 13 residues. V was shortened by 2 bases and J by 8 bases, with 12 bases between the two germline ends. Germline V CDR1 and CDR2: SGHTA, FQGNSA. Whole-study findings and limits: A mostly white British donor set with more females was recruited, and clonal diversity was possibly underestimated. Spike-specific TCR breadth and depth both grew after two AZD1222 doses.

The rearrangement links TRBV7-2 to TRBJ1-2, with a weak D call TRBD1 (5 bases). This sequence originates from an adult in good health. Sequencing was performed on peripheral blood, taken on day 0 of AZD1222 vaccination. CDR3 DNA sequence: TGTGCCAGCAGCTTAAGACAGACCGGGGGCTACACCTTC. Protein: CASSLRQTGGYTF.